Listed below are T cell receptor beta chains from one sample, sequenced in a study of blood T cell repertoires in COVID-19. The protocol was immunoSEQ multiplex PCR, while the TCRdb copy is restricted to in-frame clones and leaves out a portion. This sample carries 150,000 or so clones, over 75% of them seen once, and the ten largest clones take roughly a tenth. Input material: peripheral blood. The origin of the receptors is a human donor in a cohort sampled during active COVID-19. The CDR3 runs from the conserved cysteine through the conserved F or W. A D gene is named only where the DNA matches it firmly. Rows give clone size only sometimes, using once, few, many, or a class for an expanded clone.

TGTGCCAGCAGGGAGGTGGGACAGAAAGGAAACACCATATATTTT CASREVGQKGNTIYF TRBV28 TRBD1 TRBJ1-3 -
TGTGCCAGCAGCTTAGGAGGGGCGGGGCGCACAGATACGCAGTATTTT CASSLGGAGRTDTQYF TRBV7-2 - TRBJ2-3 -
TGTGCCAGCAGTAACGGGAATAATTCACCCCTCCACTTT CASSNGNNSPLHF TRBV27 - TRBJ1-6 -
TGTGCCAGCAGCCCTCAAGGAGCCGGGACAGGGAACACTGAAGCTTTCTTT CASSPQGAGTGNTEAFF TRBV9 TRBD1 TRBJ1-1 -
TGTGCCACCAGCAGAGATCCCGGGGGGAATCAGCCCCAGCATTTT CATSRDPGGNQPQHF TRBV15 - TRBJ1-5 -
TGTGCCTGGAGGGGACAGGGCTCGGTCTATGGCTACACCTTC CAWRGQGSVYGYTF TRBV30 TRBD1 TRBJ1-2 -
TGCGCCAGCAGCCAAGGGTGGCTTCGGCTGGAGGACTCTAACTATGGCTACACCTTC CASSQGWLRLEDSNYGYTF TRBV4-1 - TRBJ1-2 few
TGCGCCAGCAGCCAACATACCCAGGGCTCCTACAATGAGCAGTTCTTC CASSQHTQGSYNEQFF TRBV4-3 - TRBJ2-1 few
TGTGCCAGCAGCGGGACTAGCGGGAATGCCCTCTACGAGCAGTACTTC CASSGTSGNALYEQYF TRBV7-9 TRBD2 TRBJ2-7 -
TGTGCCAGCAGCTCCGGTCTCGGTGCAGGAACCGGGGAGCTGTTTTTT CASSSGLGAGTGELFF TRBV9 - TRBJ2-2 -
TGTGCCAGCAGCGCGGGACAGCTTCCCTCCTACGAGCAGTACTTC CASSAGQLPSYEQYF TRBV9 TRBD1 TRBJ2-7 -
TGTGCCAGTAATAGCGGGAGGTGGTCAGATACGCAGTATTTT CASNSGRWSDTQYF TRBV6-5 TRBD2 TRBJ2-3 -
TGTGCCAGCAGACTAGCGGGAGGGCGGGAGCAGTACTTC CASRLAGGREQYF TRBV25-1 TRBD2 TRBJ2-7 -
TGTGCCAGCAGCGTGACTAGCGGGAGGCCTGAGCAGTTCTTC CASSVTSGRPEQFF TRBV9 TRBD2 TRBJ2-1 many
TGTGCCAGCAGCGGTATGAGCGGGCAACAGGAGTACTCTGAAGCTTTCTTT CASSGMSGQQEYSEAFF TRBV5-6 - TRBJ1-1 -
TGTGCCAGCAGTTACCGCCGCGGGGGGGGAAACTACAATGAGCAGTTCTTC CASSYRRGGGNYNEQFF TRBV6-2/TRBV6-3 TRBD2 TRBJ2-1 many
TGTGCCAGCAGCAAATTTGGGGGCTCCGGGGAGCTGTTTTTT CASSKFGGSGELFF TRBV21-1 - TRBJ2-2 -
TGTGCCAGCAGTTATCGGCCCGGGGGAGGGACGCAGTATTTT CASSYRPGGGTQYF TRBV6-5 TRBD2 TRBJ2-3 -
TGTGCCAGCAGCTTAGCGGGGGGAACTAATGAAAAACTGTTTTTT CASSLAGGTNEKLFF TRBV7-2 - TRBJ1-4 -
TGTGCCAGTAGCCCTAGTCTCACAGGGGGGGCCAAAAACATTCAGTACTTC CASSPSLTGGAKNIQYF TRBV19 TRBD1 TRBJ2-4 once